These T cell receptor beta chains were read from a single sample in a study of a mutant IDH1 vaccine in newly diagnosed glioma. Assay used: immunoSEQ multiplex PCR; TCRdb lists only in-frame clones, some missing. Of about 55,000 clones listed, over 70% are singletons. These TCRs' antigens remain unknown. The specimen comprised PBMCs, sampled from a glioma patient whose treatment included an IDH1 peptide vaccine. These receptors were obtained from a man aged 40-55 years with glioma. Each CDR3 is given with its conserved first and last residue. Each record gives: V gene, J gene, D gene, clone size, CDR3 DNA, CDR3 protein. The D gene is left open where the match is weak. Where a row states a size, it is once, few, many or the class of an expanded clone; other rows omit it.

TRBV25-1	TRBJ1-3	.	few	TGTGCCAGCACCCCGATTACTGGAAACACCATATATTTT	CASTPITGNTIYF
TRBV7-6	TRBJ1-3	TRBD1	.	TGTGCCAGCAGCTTAGAAGGACAGGGGGGAAACACCATATATTTT	CASSLEGQGGNTIYF
TRBV6-1	TRBJ2-2	TRBD2	.	TGTGCCAGCAGTGGGACTAGCGGGACCCTTCCGAACACCGGGGAGCTGTTTTTT	CASSGTSGTLPNTGELFF
TRBV19	TRBJ1-3	.	.	TGTGCCAGTAGTATATCGGTTAACTCTGGAAACACCATATATTTT	CASSISVNSGNTIYF
TRBV15	TRBJ1-5	.	.	TGTGCCACCAGCACCCGGACCGTAGATCAGCCCCAGCATTTT	CATSTRTVDQPQHF
TRBV2	TRBJ2-7	TRBD1	.	TGTGCCAGCAGTCCCAGGGACAGGGGATCCTACGAGCAGTACTTC	CASSPRDRGSYEQYF
TRBV4-2	TRBJ2-4	TRBD2	.	TGTGCCAGCAGGTTATCCGTACGGAGCGGGGGGGAAAACATTCAGTACTTC	CASRLSVRSGGENIQYF
TRBV5-6	TRBJ1-1	TRBD1	.	TGTGCCAGCAGCTACGGACAGGGGGATGAAGCTTTCTTT	CASSYGQGDEAFF
TRBV4-1	TRBJ1-5	TRBD1	.	TGCGCCAGCAGCCACGGACAGGGGACCAACAATCAGCCCCAGCATTTT	CASSHGQGTNNQPQHF
TRBV5-6	TRBJ1-5	TRBD1	.	TGTGCCAGCAGTCGGGGACAGCACAATCAGCCCCAGCATTTT	CASSRGQHNQPQHF
TRBV7-2	TRBJ2-2	.	.	TGTGCCAGCACCAAGAACACCGGGGAGCTGTTTTTT	CASTKNTGELFF
TRBV9	TRBJ2-5	TRBD2	.	TGTGCCAGCAGCGTTAGCGGGGGGGCCAAGGAGACCCAGTACTTC	CASSVSGGAKETQYF
TRBV6-1	TRBJ2-5	TRBD1	.	TGTGCCAGCAGGGATACAGGGGCTCAAGAGACCCAGTACTTC	CASRDTGAQETQYF
TRBV29-1	TRBJ2-1	.	.	TGCAGCGTTGACGCCCCCGGAGCAGGGTCCTACAATGAGCAGTTCTTC	CSVDAPGAGSYNEQFF
TRBV6-4	TRBJ1-5	.	few	TGTGCCAGCTCGACGGAAGAAAATCAGCCCCAGCATTTT	CASSTEENQPQHF
TRBV25-1	TRBJ2-5	.	.	TGTGCCAGCAGTGCTGGGGGTGTAACAGGGCCAGAGACCCAGTACTTC	CASSAGGVTGPETQYF
TRBV2	TRBJ2-7	TRBD1	.	TGTGCCAGCAGATTACAGGGGGACGAGCAGTACTTC	CASRLQGDEQYF
TRBV6-5	TRBJ1-2	.	.	TGTGCCAGCAGTTCGCCCGTCGAAGGCTACACCTTC	CASSSPVEGYTF
TRBV29-1	TRBJ1-1	.	few	TGCAGCGTCCCCGGGGTGCTGGAAGCTTTCTTT	CSVPGVLEAFF
TRBV5-1	TRBJ1-2	.	.	TGCGCCAGCAGCTCGCGGCCCATGGGGGGGGAGGATGGCTACACCTTC	CASSSRPMGGEDGYTF
TRBV4-1	TRBJ1-3	.	.	TGCGCCAGCAGCCAAGATAATGAACCGTCTTGGGGGACGAACCGAAACACCATATATTTT	CASSQDNEPSWGTNRNTIYF
TRBV10-3	TRBJ1-1	.	.	TGTGCCACCCGAATCGGGGGTGGGACTGAAGCTTTCTTT	CATRIGGGTEAFF
TRBV2	TRBJ2-3	.	.	TGTGCCAGCAATGGCATCTTCACAGATACGCAGTATTTT	CASNGIFTDTQYF
TRBV6-6	TRBJ2-2	.	.	TGTGCCAGCAGTTACTCGACGGGAAACACCGGGGAGCTGTTTTTT	CASSYSTGNTGELFF
TRBV2	TRBJ1-4	.	.	TGTGCCAGCAGAGCCGCTATGACAGGCGGGGAAGAAGAAAAACTGTTTTTT	CASRAAMTGGEEEKLFF